The 22 T cell receptor beta chains presented below share a single source sample, sequenced in a study of neoadjuvant nivolumab and ipilimumab in lung cancer. The repertoire was sequenced with immunoSEQ multiplex PCR; TCRdb's copy has only in-frame clones and lacks some. In the table there are 40,000 to 55,000 clones, about 89% of which are singletons. The material sequenced was blood, taken before neoadjuvant nivolumab, alone or with ipilimumab. The receptors were sampled from an adult with non-small cell lung cancer. Some clones in this sample may be carry-over from other donors' samples.

This clone was seen only a few times. J is TRBJ2-2 and V is TRBV19; maybe TRBD2 (5 bases). The CDR3 extends over 13 amino acids. Germline V gene sequence: CDR1 LNHDA, CDR2 SQIVND (reference sequence). Trimming took 8 bases from V and 5 from J, leaving 12 bases between them. The CDR3 region is CASWSGTTGELFF. The CDR3 DNA reads as TGTGCCAGTTGGAGCGGAACTACCGGGGAGCTGTTTTTT.

In DNA form, the CDR3 reads TGTGCCAGCAGCTTAGCCCGCCGAAAAAACATTCAGTACTTC. It encodes CASSLARRKNIQYF. The gene calls are TRBV5-4 and TRBJ2-4, with D hard to call. The CDR3 is made up of 14 amino acids. Trimming pared 2 bases from V and 4 bases from J, leaving 10 bases between. CDR1 is SGHNT and CDR2 is YYREEE in the germline V gene (reference sequence).

The count of this clone is one. The chain has TRBV18 and TRBJ1-2; TRBD1 matches at 8 bases. Germline values: CDR1 KGHSH, CDR2 LQKENI. CDR3 length: 19 amino acids. V lost 3 bases to trimming and J lost 1 base; unmatched junction nucleotides: 16. The CDR3 here is CASSPSRTSGGMGNYGYTF. For the CDR3, the DNA is TGTGCCAGCTCACCCTCGCGAACGTCAGGGGGCATGGGTAACTATGGCTACACCTTC.

This clone has a handful of counts. The chain carries TRBV5-1 and TRBJ2-5, with 13 bases aligning to TRBD2. Germline assignment: CDR1 SGHRS and CDR2 YFSETQ. The V gene end was trimmed by 3 bases and the J gene end by 2 bases; junction bases not matched to a gene: 4. This CDR3 is built from 16 residues. Here the CDR3 DNA reads TGCGCCAGCAGCTACTCGGGACTAGCGGGACAAGAGACCCAGTACTTC. Protein: CASSYSGLAGQETQYF.

The chain employs TRBV18 and TRBJ1-5, with TRBD1 as a possible D gene (5 bases). The CDR3 consists of 16 residues. Trimming removed 1 base at V and 6 bases at J, with 16 bases between. The germline gives CDR1 KGHSH, CDR2 LQKENI. The CDR3 DNA is TGTGCCAGCTCACCACAAGAAATAAGGGACGGTCAGCCCCAGCATTTT. Translation: CASSPQEIRDGQPQHF.

This clone was found once. The chain employs TRBV6-4 and TRBJ2-1; 7 nucleotides align to TRBD2. The CDR3 is 15 amino acids. The ends lost 8 bases at V and 2 bases at J; junction bases unmatched: 9. The germline CDR1 and CDR2 sequences are MRHNA and SNTAGT. The CDR3 nucleotides are TGTGCCAGCGGAGCCACTAGCGCGACCTACAATGAGCAGTTCTTC. Protein product: CASGATSATYNEQFF.

J is TRBJ2-3 and V is TRBV6-6, with D maybe TRBD2 (6 bases). Trimming pared 6 bases from V and 5 bases from J, leaving 6 bases between. Germline V gene sequence: CDR1 MNHNY, CDR2 SVGAGI (reference sequence). The length of the CDR3 is 11 residues. The CDR3: CASREGDTQYF. In DNA, the CDR3 is TGTGCCAGCAGGGAGGGAGATACGCAGTATTTT.

This chain connects TRBV30 to TRBJ2-7, with D perhaps matching TRBD2 (5 bases). Germline values: CDR1 GTSNPN, CDR2 SVGIG (reference sequence). The germline V and J ends were trimmed by 0 bases and 4 bases, with 13 bases remaining between them. The CDR3 runs to 14 residues. The CDR3 nucleotides read TGTGCCTGGAGTGTATTAGGACTTCGGTACGAGCAGTACTTC. It codes for CAWSVLGLRYEQYF. Variable domain in full (rest from reference TRBV30 and TRBJ2-7): SQTIHQWPATLVQPVGSPLSLECTVEGTSNPNLYWYRQAAGRGLQLLFYSVGIGQISSEVPQNLSASRPQDRQFILSSKKLLLSDSGFYLCAWSVLGLRYEQYFGPGTRLTVT.

This chain joins TRBV5-1 and TRBJ2-3, with D perhaps assigned TRBD1 or TRBD2 (6 bases each). V was trimmed by 3 bases and J by 4 bases, leaving 21 bases between them. Looked up from germline, CDR1 is SGHRS and CDR2 is YFSETQ. This CDR3 has 17 residues. The CDR3: CASSWRGKTGESDTQYF. DNA of the CDR3: TGCGCCAGCAGCTGGAGGGGTAAGACAGGCGAATCAGATACGCAGTATTTT.

The chain employs TRBV29-1 and TRBJ2-2; possibly TRBD1 for D (5 bases). The V gene lost 7 bases and the J gene lost 7 bases, with 13 bases spanning the gap. CDR3 length: 12 amino acids. Germline V gene lookup returns CDR1 SQVTM and CDR2 ANQGSEA. The DNA for the CDR3 is TGCAGCGGTAAGGGGCGCGGCGGGGAGCTGTTTTTT. Its protein product is CSGKGRGGELFF.

This clone was recorded only once. The chain links TRBV19 to TRBJ2-3; 9 bases line up with TRBD2. Germline CDR1 LNHDA, CDR2 SQIVND (reference sequence). The CDR3 is 15 residues long. Trimming took 3 bases from V and 6 from J; bases not matched to a gene: 7. CDR3 nucleotides: TGTGCCAGTAGTATGGATGGAGCGGGAGGTGATACGCAGTATTTT. Translating it yields CASSMDGAGGDTQYF.

The chain couples TRBV7-3 to TRBJ2-3, with D tentatively TRBD1 (6 bases). Trimming stripped 5 bases from V and 6 bases from J, with 12 bases between. Germline loops: CDR1 SGHTA, CDR2 FQGTGA. The CDR3 covers 13 residues. The CDR3: CASSTYREDTQYF. In DNA form, the CDR3 reads TGTGCCAGCAGCACGTACAGGGAGGATACGCAGTATTTT. Together with reference TRBV7-3 and TRBJ2-3, the CDR3 gives the full variable domain: GAGVSQTPSNKVTEKGKYVELRCDPISGHTALYWYRQSLGQGPEFLIYFQGTGAADDSGLPNDRFFAVRPEGSVSTLKIQRTERGDSAVYLCASSTYREDTQYFGPGTRLTVL.

The chain couples TRBV18 to TRBJ2-7; 8 nucleotides align to TRBD1. The junction had 8 bases not matched to a gene; V was cut back by 6 bases and J by 1 base. The CDR3 totals 15 residues. CDR1 is KGHSH, CDR2 LQKENI, per germline. The CDR3 region is CASSPGTGASYEQYF. CDR3 in DNA: TGTGCCAGCTCTCCCGGGACAGGTGCTTCCTACGAGCAGTACTTC.

The rearrangement uses TRBV27 and TRBJ1-1; D perhaps matches TRBD1 (5 bases). The CDR3 runs to 14 residues. Germline CDR1 and CDR2: MNHEY and SMNVEV (reference sequence). The V gene lost 2 bases and the J gene lost 4 bases, with 11 bases spanning the gap. CDR3 coding DNA: TGTGCCAGCAGTTTACGGGCGGGGGGCACTGAAGCTTTCTTT. This translates into CASSLRAGGTEAFF.

This chain uses TRBV30 with TRBJ1-1; the match to TRBD1 covers 10 bases. V gave up 1 base and J gave up 3 bases; unmatched junction bases: 5. The CDR3 is made up of 15 amino acids. The germline CDR1 and CDR2 sequences are GTSNPN and SVGIG (reference sequence). This CDR3 is CAWSGGTGEDTEAFF. Written as DNA, the CDR3 is TGTGCCTGGAGTGGGGGGACAGGGGAAGACACTGAAGCTTTCTTT.

The sample holds one count of this clone. The chain combines TRBV10-3 with TRBJ2-7, with 8 bases aligning to TRBD1. Trimming cost V 10 bases and J 3 bases; bases outside gene matches: 8. The germline V gene encodes CDR1 ENHRY and CDR2 SYGVKD. The CDR3 totals 13 residues. The CDR3 DNA reads TGTGCCACAGGGGACAGGTTATACTACGAGCAGTACTTC. It specifies CATGDRLYYEQYF.

The chain employs TRBV7-9 and TRBJ2-1; D remains ambiguous. Trimming pared 1 base from V and 7 bases from J, leaving 11 bases between. The germline V gene has CDR1 SEHNR and CDR2 FQNEAQ (reference sequence). CDR3 size: 14 residues. The CDR3 loop reads CASSLVLRMNEQFF. In DNA, the CDR3 is TGTGCCAGCAGCTTAGTCTTGAGGATGAATGAGCAGTTCTTC.

The chain couples TRBV18 to TRBJ1-2, with TRBD1 matching 8 bases. V trimming: 4 bases; J trimming: 7 bases; junction bases outside the gene matches: 14. CDR1 is KGHSH and CDR2 is LQKENI in the germline V gene. The CDR3 length is 16 residues. CDR3 nucleotides: TGTGCCAGCTCACAACGGGTGGACAGGGAAGGGTTTGGCTACACCTTC. This gives the protein CASSQRVDREGFGYTF.

In its sample, this clone was seen once. The genes are TRBV19 and TRBJ1-2; TRBD1 matches 7 bases. The CDR3 is 13 amino acids. CDR1 and CDR2 from the germline V gene are LNHDA and SQIVND (reference sequence). V dropped 7 bases and J dropped 4; count of bases not matched to a gene: 6. Here the CDR3 reads CASTLTGIYGYTF. The CDR3 nucleotides read TGTGCCAGTACCCTGACAGGGATCTATGGCTACACCTTC.

The genes are TRBV29-1 and TRBJ2-1; 10 nucleotides agree with TRBD2. CDR1 and CDR2 from the germline V gene are SQVTM and ANQGSEA. There are 15 residues in the CDR3. Losses at the gene ends were 4 bases for V and 7 bases for J; bases not matched to a gene: 10. CDR3 DNA: TGCAGCGTTGCTGAAGCGGGAGGGCCGTTAAATGAGCAGTTCTTC. It codes for CSVAEAGGPLNEQFF.

The rearrangement joins TRBV6-1 to TRBJ1-5; D perhaps matches TRBD1 (5 bases). Trimming removed 0 bases at V and 3 bases at J, with 12 bases between. Per the germline V gene, CDR1 is MNHNS and CDR2 is SASEGT. The CDR3 runs 16 residues. CDR3 protein: CASSEAPAGINQPQHF. The DNA for the CDR3 is TGTGCCAGCAGTGAAGCGCCCGCAGGGATCAATCAGCCCCAGCATTTT.

This clone was seen just once. The genes are TRBV29-1 and TRBJ2-1; TRBD2 agrees at 8 bases. The CDR3 has 13 residues. After removal of 7 bases from V and 6 bases from J, the junction contained 8 bases not matched to a gene. Germline-derived CDR1 and CDR2 are SQVTM and ANQGSEA. CDR3 region: CSGGREASNEQFF. CDR3 DNA: TGCAGCGGAGGGCGGGAGGCCTCCAATGAGCAGTTCTTC.